A single sample is the source of the 3 T cell receptor beta chains below, sequenced in a study of CD8+CD57+ T cells in acquired aplastic anemia. Genomic DNA, the template, was used for profiling of the TCR beta VDJ and CDR3. MiXCR, run by TCRdb on the reads, gives a single entry per CDR3 protein. This table holds a few hundred thousand distinct CDR3 sequences, 45% to 65% found once. What was sequenced was sorted CD4+, CD8+, or CD8+CD57+ T cells (not recorded which) from PBMCs. Every receptor here comes from a human donor with severe aplastic anemia or a healthy control (not recorded which).

The chain employs TRBV20-1 and TRBJ1-6; 9 bases are shared with TRBD1. The CDR3 extends over 14 amino acids. Germline V gene data show CDR1 as DFQATT and CDR2 as SNEGSKA (reference sequence). The trim removed 3 bases at V and 9 bases at J, leaving 6 bases unmatched. In DNA, the CDR3 is TGCAGTGCTAGCACAGGACAGGGGACTTCACCCCTCCACTTT. Its translation is CSASTGQGTSPLHF.

As for this clonotype: This may arise from a read error, as a much more abundant clone is one base away. The chain employs TRBV14 and TRBJ1-1, with no clear D. The germline gives CDR1 SGHDN, CDR2 FVKESK. This CDR3 is 14 amino acids long. The CDR3 sequence is CARSQVGMNTEAFF. The CDR3 nucleotides are TGTGCCCGCAGCCAAGTCGGAATGAACACTGAAGCTTTCTTT.

Comments on this clonotype: A much larger clone lies one base from this, so it may be a read error. The chain recombines TRBV6-6 with TRBJ1-2; D might be TRBD1 (5 bases). Germline CDR1 and CDR2: MNHNY and SVGAGI (reference sequence). The CDR3 is 16 residues long. The V gene lost 5 bases and the J gene lost 8 bases, with 24 bases spanning the gap. This chain's CDR3 is CASSPGGAAGRRGYTF. The CDR3 DNA reads as TGTGCCAGCAGTCCGGGGGGAGCGGCAGGACGTCGCGGCTACACCTTC.